Only one count was recorded for the clone carrying this T cell receptor (beta chain). The antigen is not known. The germline gene is not matched at one end of the junction; a read error may be the cause. Together with a sample-barcoded 5' primer, a J-beta primer mix was included in a second PCR lasting about 6 to 11 cycles. TCRdb re-called the 5' RACE reads through MiXCR, storing one row per CDR3 protein. The table has 1.5 million to 2 million distinct CDR3 sequences, 25% to 30% seen once. These data originate in a study of blood T cells in healthy people across ages. Study findings and constraints: Researchers deemed the diversity estimates from one million T cells underestimates.

The CDR3 length is 15 residues. Germline V lookup: CDR1 SGHKS, CDR2 YYEKEE (reference sequence). At least 6.5 million PBMCs were isolated per sample. Input material: blood. This chain uses TRBV5-5 with TRBJ2-4; 7 bases match TRBD1. This clonotype was sampled from a woman aged 30 to 39 in good health. The CDR3 sequence is CASSLVTGTEDEQYF. CDR3 in DNA: TGTGCCAGCAGTTTGGTCACCGGGACAGAGGATGAGCAGTACTTC.